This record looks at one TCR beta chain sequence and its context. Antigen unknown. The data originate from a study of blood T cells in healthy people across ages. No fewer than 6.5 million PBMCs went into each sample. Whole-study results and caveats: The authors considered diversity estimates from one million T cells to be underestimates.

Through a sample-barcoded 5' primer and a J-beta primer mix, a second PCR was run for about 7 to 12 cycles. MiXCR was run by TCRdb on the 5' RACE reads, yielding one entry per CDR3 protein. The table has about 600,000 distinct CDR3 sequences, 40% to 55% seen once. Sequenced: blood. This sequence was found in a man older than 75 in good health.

CDR3 sequence (DNA): TGTGCCAGCAGGATACATGGGACAGGGGGCATAGATACGCAGTATTTT. It codes for CASRIHGTGGIDTQYF. The chain combines TRBV12-3 or TRBV12-4 with TRBJ2-3; 12 bases line up with TRBD1. CDR3 length equals 16 residues. Trimming removed 6 bases from V and 5 bases from J; junction bases left unmatched: 9.